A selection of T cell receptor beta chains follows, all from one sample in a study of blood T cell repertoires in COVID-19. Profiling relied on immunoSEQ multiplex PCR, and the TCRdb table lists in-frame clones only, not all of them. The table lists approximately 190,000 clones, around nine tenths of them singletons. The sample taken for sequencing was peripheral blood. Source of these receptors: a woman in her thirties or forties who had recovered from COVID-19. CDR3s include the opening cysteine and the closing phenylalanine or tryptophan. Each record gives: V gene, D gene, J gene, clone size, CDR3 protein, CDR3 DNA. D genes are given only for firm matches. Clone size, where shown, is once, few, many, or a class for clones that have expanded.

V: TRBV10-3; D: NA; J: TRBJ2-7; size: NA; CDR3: CAIMAGPTDEQYF; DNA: TGTGCCATCATGGCGGGACCGACCGACGAGCAGTACTTC
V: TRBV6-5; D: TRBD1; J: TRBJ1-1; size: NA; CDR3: CASSWGGRGPTEAFF; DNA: TGTGCCAGCAGTTGGGGTGGCAGGGGGCCCACTGAAGCTTTCTTT
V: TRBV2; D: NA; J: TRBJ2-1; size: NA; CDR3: CANEAGRGGNEQFF; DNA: TGTGCCAATGAAGCAGGGCGAGGTGGCAATGAGCAGTTCTTC
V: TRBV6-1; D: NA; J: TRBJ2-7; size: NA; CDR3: CASSDRYGQYF; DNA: TGTGCCAGCAGTGACCGTTACGGGCAGTACTTC
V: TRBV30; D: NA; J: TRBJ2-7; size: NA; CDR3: CAWSVSVRGPYEQYF; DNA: TGTGCCTGGAGTGTTTCCGTCAGGGGCCCCTACGAGCAGTACTTC
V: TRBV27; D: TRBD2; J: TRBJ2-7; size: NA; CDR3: CASRDSGLSSYEQYF; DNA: TGTGCCAGCAGGGATAGCGGGCTAAGCTCCTACGAGCAGTACTTC
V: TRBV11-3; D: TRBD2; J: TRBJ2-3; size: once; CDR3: CASSWGLAGFMGTQYF; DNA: TGTGCCAGCAGCTGGGGACTAGCGGGCTTTATGGGTACGCAGTATTTT
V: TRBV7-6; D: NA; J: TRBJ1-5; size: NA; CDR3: CASSTLTGPHQPQHF; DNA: TGTGCCAGCAGCACTCTCACAGGGCCCCATCAGCCCCAGCATTTT
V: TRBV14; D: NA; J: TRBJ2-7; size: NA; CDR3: CASSQADNPYEQYF; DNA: TGTGCCAGCAGCCAAGCGGACAACCCTTACGAGCAGTACTTC
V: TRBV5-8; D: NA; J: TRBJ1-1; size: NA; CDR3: CASSLLFFGGGINTEAFF; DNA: TGTGCCAGCAGCTTGCTCTTCTTTGGTGGGGGGATTAACACTGAAGCTTTCTTT
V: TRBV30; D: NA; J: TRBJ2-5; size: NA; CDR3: CAWNFGGAGETQYF; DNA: TGTGCCTGGAACTTCGGCGGAGCGGGAGAGACCCAGTACTTC
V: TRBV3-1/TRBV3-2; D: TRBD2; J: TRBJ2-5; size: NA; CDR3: CASSPGLAGETQYF; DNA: TGTGCCAGCAGCCCAGGGCTAGCGGGGGAGACCCAGTACTTC
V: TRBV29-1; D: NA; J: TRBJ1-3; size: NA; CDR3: CSAGGGDGDSGNTIYF; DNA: TGCAGTGCCGGGGGTGGGGACGGCGACTCTGGAAACACCATATATTTT
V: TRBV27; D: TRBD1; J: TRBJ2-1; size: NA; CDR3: CASSLETGTYNEQFF; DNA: TGTGCCAGCAGTTTGGAGACAGGGACCTACAATGAGCAGTTCTTC
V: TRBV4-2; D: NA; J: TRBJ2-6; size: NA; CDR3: CASSQLRGSGANVLTF; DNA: TGTGCCAGCAGCCAACTAAGGGGGTCTGGGGCCAACGTCCTGACTTTC
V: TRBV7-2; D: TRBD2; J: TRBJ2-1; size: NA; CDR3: CASSLAASGTYNEQFF; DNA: TGTGCCAGCAGCTTAGCGGCTAGCGGGACCTACAATGAGCAGTTCTTC
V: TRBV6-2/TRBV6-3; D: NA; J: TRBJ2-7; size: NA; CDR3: CASSYVGVEQYF; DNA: TGTGCCAGCAGTTATGTGGGAGTCGAGCAGTACTTC
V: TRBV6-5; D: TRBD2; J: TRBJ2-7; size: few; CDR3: CASGRAGSYEQYF; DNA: TGTGCCAGCGGGAGGGCCGGCTCCTACGAGCAGTACTTC
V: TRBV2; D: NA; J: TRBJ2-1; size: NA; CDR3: CASSNSRDNEQFF; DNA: TGTGCCAGCAGTAATAGCCGCGACAATGAGCAGTTCTTC
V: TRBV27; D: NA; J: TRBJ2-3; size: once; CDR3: CASSDADPSGNTQYF; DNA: TGTGCCAGCAGCGATGCGGACCCCTCGGGAAATACGCAGTATTTT
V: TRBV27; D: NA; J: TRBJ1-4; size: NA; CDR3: CASSFGQGNEKLFF; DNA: TGTGCCAGCAGTTTTGGGCAGGGTAATGAAAAACTGTTTTTT
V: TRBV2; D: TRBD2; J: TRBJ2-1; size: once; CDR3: CASSPTSGSVDEQFF; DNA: TGTGCCAGCTCCCCGACTAGCGGGAGTGTCGATGAGCAGTTCTTC
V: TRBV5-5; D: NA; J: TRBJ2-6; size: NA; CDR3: CASSLVPSSGANVLTF; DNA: TGTGCCAGCAGCTTGGTCCCTTCCTCTGGGGCCAACGTCCTGACTTTC
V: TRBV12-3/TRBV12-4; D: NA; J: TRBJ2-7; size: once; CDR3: CASSFAGRSEQYF; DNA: TGTGCCAGCAGTTTCGCAGGTCGGTCCGAGCAGTACTTC
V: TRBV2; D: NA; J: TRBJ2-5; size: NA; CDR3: CASTLQGEGETQYF; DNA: TGTGCCAGCACCCTACAGGGGGAGGGGGAGACCCAGTACTTC